Following are 7 T cell receptor beta chains from one sample sequenced in a study of T cells after yellow fever vaccination. Via MiXCR, TCRdb re-called the 5' RACE reads, giving one row per CDR3 protein. The data hold some 320,000 distinct CDR3 sequences, with about 4% observed a single time. Specimen: PBMCs, collected 5 days after the yellow fever booster vaccination. The receptor set was obtained from a man between 18 and 29 years old who received the YFV17D yellow fever vaccine.

This chain uses TRBV6-2 or TRBV6-3 with TRBJ2-3; D gene unclear. Germline values: CDR1 MNHEY, CDR2 SVGEGT. Trimming cost V 8 bases and J 0 bases, with 12 bases left between them. CDR3 length: 14 residues. CDR3 amino acids: CASVARYSTDTQYF. DNA of the CDR3: TGTGCCAGCGTGGCTCGGTATAGCACAGATACGCAGTATTTT.

In this sample, this clonotype turned up many times. The rearrangement joins TRBV15 to TRBJ1-2, with D uncertain. CDR3 size: 13 residues. Trimming shortened V by 3 bases and J by 0 bases, and 5 bases separated the two germline ends. Germline values: CDR1 LNHNV, CDR2 YYDKDF (reference sequence). The CDR3 loop reads CATSSGANYGYTF. In DNA, the CDR3 is TGTGCCACCAGCAGTGGGGCTAACTATGGCTACACCTTC.

This clonotype appeared a few times. The V and J genes are TRBV12-3 or TRBV12-4 and TRBJ2-4, with D possibly being TRBD1 or TRBD2 (5 bases each). CDR3 length: 13 residues. The V gene lost 2 bases and the J gene lost 7 bases, with 9 bases spanning the gap. The CDR3 DNA is TGTGCCAGCAGTTTATCTGAGGGGAACATTCAGTACTTC. Protein product: CASSLSEGNIQYF.

This clonotype was recorded a few times. The chain has TRBV7-8 and TRBJ1-5; no firm D call. The CDR3 is 14 residues long. Per germline, CDR1 SGHVS and CDR2 FQNEAQ. The V end lost 5 bases, the J end lost 4 bases, and 12 bases lay between the germline ends. CDR3 nucleotides: TGTGCCAGCAGCACCCGGGCCTCTAATCAGCCCCAGCATTTT. This translates into CASSTRASNQPQHF.

This clonotype was seen a handful of times. The chain combines TRBV10-3 with TRBJ2-1; D unresolved. V lost 3 bases and J lost 4, with 16 bases in between. CDR1 ENHRY and CDR2 SYGVKD come from the germline V gene. This CDR3 has 16 amino acids. CDR3 DNA sequence: TGTGCCATCAGTGATCGTCGCGGACCCTCGTACAATGAGCAGTTCTTC. It is translated as CAISDRRGPSYNEQFF.

In this sample, this clonotype turned up a few times. The V call is TRBV18, the J call TRBJ2-6; D assignment may be TRBD1 or TRBD2 (6 bases each). Germline CDR1 is KGHSH and CDR2 is LQKENI. This CDR3 comprises 17 residues. The V and J ends lost 3 bases and 4 bases respectively, with 16 bases between them. Written as DNA, the CDR3 is TGTGCCAGCTCACCGGGACAACTAGCTCTGGGGGCCAACGTCCTGACTTTC. Translation gives CASSPGQLALGANVLTF.

Ten or more counts support this clonotype. V and J are TRBV7-7 and TRBJ2-5; D is ambiguous. V was cut by 5 bases and J by 10 bases, with 20 bases left in between. Germline-derived CDR1 and CDR2 are SSHAT and FNYEAQ (reference sequence). CDR3 length equals 14 residues. CDR3 in amino acids: CASSLDGLLGNQYF. In DNA, the CDR3 is TGTGCCAGCAGCCTAGACGGGTTATTGGGAAACCAGTACTTC.